The next 28 T cell receptor beta chains were all read from a single sample in a study of a mutant IDH1 vaccine in newly diagnosed glioma. Sample time point: week 5, during vaccination. Vaccinated patients received 300 ug of mutant IDH1 20-mer peptide per dose, with topical imiquimod. Only in-frame clones appear in the TCRdb table, and some are missing; sequencing was by immunoSEQ multiplex PCR. The sample lists roughly 28,000 clones, 89% occurring once. These TCRs are of unknown antigen specificity. The sequences come from PBMCs, collected from a glioma patient whose treatment included an IDH1 peptide vaccine. The receptor source for this set is a man aged 18 to 35 with glioma.

The chain employs TRBV5-6 and TRBJ2-3; D is unresolved. The CDR3 is 15 amino acids. V was clipped by 4 bases and J by 1 base, with 13 bases between them. Per germline, CDR1 SGHDT and CDR2 YYEEEE. CDR3 amino acids: CASSLLATGTDTQYF. The CDR3 nucleotides read TGTGCCAGCAGCCTCTTGGCGACTGGCACAGATACGCAGTATTTT. Together with reference TRBV5-6 and TRBJ2-3, the CDR3 gives the full variable domain: DAGVTQSPTHLIKTRGQQVTLRCSPKSGHDTVSWYQQALGQGPQFIFQYYEEEERQRGNFPDRFSGHQFPNYSSELNVNALLLGDSALYLCASSLLATGTDTQYFGPGTRLTVL.

The CDR3 DNA sequence: TGTGCCAGCAGCTTCGGGACGGCGAACACTGAAGCTTTCTTT. Translation gives CASSFGTANTEAFF. V and J are TRBV5-8 and TRBJ1-1; D may be TRBD1 (5 bases). Trimming shortened V by 2 bases and J by 1 base, and 9 bases separated the two germline ends. This CDR3 is 14 amino acids long. Per the germline V gene, CDR1 is SGHTS and CDR2 is YDEGEE.

This clone turned up a few times. This rearrangement joins TRBV10-2 to TRBJ1-1; unclear D gene. This CDR3 has 15 amino acids. Germline CDR1 reads WSHSY; CDR2 reads SAAADI. The V and J ends lost 3 bases and 6 bases respectively, with 17 bases between them. The CDR3 bases are TGCGCCAGCAGTGACGGTACCTACAGCGGGGCTGAAGCTTTCTTT. It encodes CASSDGTYSGAEAFF.

V usage is TRBV19 and J usage is TRBJ2-2, with D tentatively TRBD2 (5 bases). This CDR3 has 16 amino acids. V was pared by 5 bases and J by 4 bases, with 17 bases between. The germline CDR1 and CDR2 sequences are LNHDA and SQIVND (reference sequence). CDR3 nucleotide sequence: TGTGCCAGTAGTGTTGAACTAGGGTCGGGCACCGGGGAGCTGTTTTTT. This sequence encodes CASSVELGSGTGELFF.

About this clone itself: The junction departs from germline at one end; a sequencing error may be responsible. This chain uses TRBV6-5 with TRBJ2-1; 7 bases are a match to TRBD1. The CDR3 sequence is 16 residues long. Germline-derived CDR1 and CDR2 are MNHEY and SVGAGI. In nucleotides, the CDR3 is TGTGCCGGCAGTTCCCTCACGACAGGGTTGAACAATGAGCAGTTCTTC. Its translation: CAGSSLTTGLNNEQFF.

This clone was observed a handful of times. The chain joins TRBV30 to TRBJ1-1, with D uncertain. The V gene's germline CDR1 is GTSNPN and CDR2 SVGIG (reference sequence). The CDR3 totals 13 residues. The V end was cut by 0 bases, the J end by 10 bases, with 15 bases between. The CDR3 region has the DNA TGTGCCTGGAGTGTACTGGTGGGTCGAGGAGCTTTCTTT. This translates into CAWSVLVGRGAFF.

V gene TRBV6-5 combines with J gene TRBJ2-7; D possibly corresponds to TRBD1 (5 bases). V gave up 4 bases and J gave up 1 base, with 8 bases separating them. The CDR3 totals 13 residues. Germline V gene sequence: CDR1 MNHEY, CDR2 SVGAGI. The CDR3 nucleotides read TGTGCCAGCAGTTCCCAGGGTTCCTACGAGCAGTACTTC. This translates into CASSSQGSYEQYF.

By share of the sample, this clone is large. This sequence joins TRBV5-5 and TRBJ1-2; D ambiguous. V was clipped by 6 bases and J by 0 bases, with 15 bases between them. The CDR3 has 15 residues. Germline loops: CDR1 SGHKS, CDR2 YYEKEE (reference sequence). CDR3 nucleotides: TGTGCCAGCACTCAGCATGCCGATTCTAACTATGGCTACACCTTC. Translation gives CASTQHADSNYGYTF.

This chain joins TRBV7-9 and TRBJ1-2; D unresolved. V lost 1 base to trimming and J lost 8 bases, with 14 bases between them. CDR3 length equals 14 residues. Germline CDR1 and CDR2: SEHNR and FQNEAQ (reference sequence). The CDR3 coding sequence is TGTGCCAGCAGCTTAGGTGGCCTCAGGAGGGGCTACACCTTC. Amino acid sequence: CASSLGGLRRGYTF.

V usage is TRBV18 and J usage is TRBJ2-3; D unclear. V was trimmed by 6 bases and J by 4 bases, leaving 14 bases between them. CDR3 length: 14 residues. In germline, CDR1 is KGHSH, CDR2 LQKENI. Written as DNA, the CDR3 is TGTGCCAGCTCGGCAGTGGGCGGCGCAGATACGCAGTATTTT. Translation gives CASSAVGGADTQYF.

The V gene is TRBV5-1, the J gene TRBJ1-2, with D perhaps matching TRBD1 (6 bases). The CDR3 loop spans 14 amino acids. V lost 6 bases and J 4 bases, leaving 16 bases between the germline ends. The germline CDR1 and CDR2 sequences are SGHRS and YFSETQ. CDR3 protein: CASTRDTLSYGYTF. CDR3 sequence (DNA): TGCGCCAGCACCAGGGACACTTTAAGCTATGGCTACACCTTC. Variable domain in full (rest from reference TRBV5-1 and TRBJ1-2): KAGVTQTPRYLIKTRGQQVTLSCSPISGHRSVSWYQQTPGQGLQFLFEYFSETQRNKGNFPGRFSGRQFSNSRSEMNVSTLELGDSALYLCASTRDTLSYGYTFGSGTRLTVV.

The V call is TRBV2, the J call TRBJ2-5, with TRBD1 matching over 9 bases. The germline V gene encodes CDR1 SNHLY and CDR2 FYNNEI. This CDR3 is 13 amino acids long. J was trimmed by 5 bases and V by 8 bases; bases with no gene match: 6. The CDR3 sequence: CASAGQGYETQYF. The CDR3 nucleotides read TGTGCCAGCGCGGGACAGGGTTATGAGACCCAGTACTTC.

The chain links TRBV19 to TRBJ2-6; D is unclear. V shed 1 base and J shed 4 bases, with 8 bases lying between them. The CDR3 covers 15 residues. Per germline, CDR1 LNHDA and CDR2 SQIVND (reference sequence). CDR3 region: CASSIGVAGANVLTF. In nucleotides, the CDR3 is TGTGCCAGTAGTATAGGTGTTGCGGGGGCCAACGTCCTGACTTTC.

The rearrangement joins TRBV2 to TRBJ1-2; D unclear. Trimming cost V 6 bases and J 5 bases, with 16 bases left between them. The CDR3 totals 14 residues. Germline V gives CDR1 SNHLY, CDR2 FYNNEI. CDR3 amino acids: CASSKDRAGYGYTF. Written as DNA, the CDR3 is TGTGCCAGCAGCAAGGACCGGGCGGGTTATGGCTACACCTTC.

The gene calls are TRBV30 and TRBJ2-7; D may correspond to TRBD1 or TRBD2 (6 bases each). Per germline, CDR1 GTSNPN and CDR2 SVGIG (reference sequence). Trimming cost V 6 bases and J 7 bases, with 13 bases left between them. The CDR3 is made up of 11 amino acids. The CDR3 is CACLGAGEQYF. The CDR3 DNA follows: TGTGCCTGCCTGGGGGCGGGAGAGCAGTACTTC.

V and J are TRBV19 and TRBJ1-4; D is unclear. Germline V gene lookup returns CDR1 LNHDA and CDR2 SQIVND (reference sequence). The CDR3 has 14 residues. Trimming removed 5 bases at V and 2 bases at J, with 9 bases between. DNA for the CDR3: TGTGCCAGTAGTCTACGCAGGACTAATGAAAAACTGTTTTTT. Encoded protein: CASSLRRTNEKLFF. The full variable domain, rest sourced from reference TRBV19 and TRBJ1-4, is DGGITQSPKYLFRKEGQNVTLSCEQNLNHDAMYWYRQDPGQGLRLIYYSQIVNDFQKGDIAEGYSVSREKKESFPLTVTSAQKNPTAFYLCASSLRRTNEKLFFGSGTQLSVL.

The chain links TRBV21-1 to TRBJ1-4. TRBV21-1 is a known pseudogene. This CDR3 spans 11 amino acids. CDR3 in DNA: TGTGCCAGCACCCCTAATGAAAAACTGTTTTTT. This sequence encodes CASTPNEKLFF.

This clone was observed a single time. The chain is built from TRBV15 and TRBJ2-1; TRBD2 might be the D (5 bases). V was clipped by 5 bases and J by 3 bases, with 20 bases between them. Germline CDR1 reads LNHNV; CDR2 reads YYDKDF (reference sequence). CDR3 length: 17 amino acids. The CDR3 spells CATSSDPPGSFYNEQFF. For the CDR3, the DNA is TGTGCCACCAGCTCCGATCCCCCGGGAAGCTTCTACAATGAGCAGTTCTTC.

Notes on this clone: At one of its ends the junction is not consistent with the germline gene, which may arise from a read error. The V call is TRBV6-4, the J call TRBJ2-2; D call uncertain. Germline-derived CDR1 and CDR2 are MRHNA and SNTAGT. The CDR3 length is 15 residues. Here the CDR3 reads CASSHSSQNTGELFF. The DNA for the CDR3 is TGTGCCAGCAGTCACTCTTCGCAGAACACCGGGGAGCTGTTTTTT.

There are a few counts of this clone. The V call is TRBV28, the J call TRBJ1-5; D gene ambiguous. The CDR3 totals 15 residues. V was clipped by 5 bases and J by 3 bases, with 14 bases between them. Germline V lookup: CDR1 MDHEN, CDR2 SYDVKM. This CDR3 is CASSLAGAFNQPQHF. CDR3 in DNA: TGTGCCAGCAGTCTGGCCGGCGCCTTCAATCAGCCCCAGCATTTT.

The chain is built from TRBV5-1 and TRBJ1-1; D unresolved. Germline CDR1 is SGHRS and CDR2 is YFSETQ. CDR3 length: 13 amino acids. Trimming shortened V by 3 bases and J by 4 bases, and 10 bases separated the two germline ends. The CDR3 spells CASSSTGFTEAFF. CDR3 coding DNA: TGCGCCAGCAGCTCGACGGGGTTCACTGAAGCTTTCTTT. Combining the CDR3 with reference TRBV5-1 and TRBJ1-1 gives the whole variable domain KAGVTQTPRYLIKTRGQQVTLSCSPISGHRSVSWYQQTPGQGLQFLFEYFSETQRNKGNFPGRFSGRQFSNSRSEMNVSTLELGDSALYLCASSSTGFTEAFFGQGTRLTVV.

The chain uses TRBV5-1 and TRBJ1-5, with D maybe TRBD1 (5 bases). V gave up 5 bases and J gave up 0 bases, with 12 bases separating them. The CDR3 extends over 15 amino acids. Germline-derived CDR1 and CDR2 are SGHRS and YFSETQ. CDR3 residues: CASSPGDYSNQPQHF. The CDR3 nucleotides read TGCGCCAGCAGTCCGGGGGATTATAGCAATCAGCCCCAGCATTTT.

The chain uses TRBV7-2 and TRBJ1-5, with 10 bases matching TRBD1. The V segment lost 1 base and the J segment 1 base; nucleotides outside the gene matches: 1. The length of the CDR3 is 16 residues. Germline-derived CDR1 and CDR2 are SGHTA and FQGNSA. The CDR3 spells CASSLVGQGSNQPQHF. The DNA of the CDR3 is TGTGCCAGCAGCTTAGTGGGACAGGGGAGCAATCAGCCCCAGCATTTT. The variable domain in full, completed from reference TRBV7-2 and TRBJ1-5, reads GAGVSQSPSNKVTEKGKDVELRCDPISGHTALYWYRQSLGQGLEFLIYFQGNSAPDKSGLPSDRFSAERTGGSVSTLTIQRTQQEDSAVYLCASSLVGQGSNQPQHFGDGTRLSIL.

The chain uses TRBV30 and TRBJ2-1; 7 bases agree with TRBD2. The CDR3 is 12 amino acids. The ends lost 0 bases at V and 12 bases at J; junction bases unmatched: 5. Germline CDR1 GTSNPN, CDR2 SVGIG (reference sequence). The CDR3 coding sequence is TGTGCCTGGAGTGTATTGGGGAGGGGGCAGTTCTTC. Translation: CAWSVLGRGQFF.

This chain links TRBV7-8 with TRBJ2-2; 7 nucleotides match TRBD1. The germline gives CDR1 SGHVS, CDR2 FQNEAQ. V shed 6 bases and J 6 bases; nucleotides not matched to a gene: 4. The CDR3 sequence is 13 residues long. The CDR3 DNA is TGTGCCAGCAGATTAACAGGGGCCGGGGAGCTGTTTTTT. This codes for CASRLTGAGELFF.

This chain connects TRBV29-1 to TRBJ2-2, with 11 positions matching TRBD2. The CDR3 sequence is 15 residues long. Trimming took 4 bases from V and 4 from J; bases not matched to a gene: 5. Germline V lookup: CDR1 SQVTM, CDR2 ANQGSEA. CDR3 DNA sequence: TGCAGCGTTGGCGGGACTAGCGGATTCACCGGGGAGCTGTTTTTT. The encoded protein is CSVGGTSGFTGELFF.

The V and J genes are TRBV7-9 and TRBJ2-1, with D maybe TRBD1 (5 bases). This CDR3 is built from 16 residues. From germline, CDR1 is SEHNR and CDR2 FQNEAQ (reference sequence). Trimming shortened V by 2 bases and J by 4 bases, and 15 bases separated the two germline ends. CDR3 loop: CASSLQFPGPYNEQFF. The CDR3 bases are TGTGCCAGCAGCTTACAGTTCCCAGGGCCGTACAATGAGCAGTTCTTC.

The V gene is TRBV7-2, the J gene TRBJ1-1; TRBD1 agrees at 9 bases. V shed 5 bases, J shed 6 bases, and the junction held 7 bases outside the gene matches. The CDR3 loop spans 14 amino acids. The germline V gene encodes CDR1 SGHTA and CDR2 FQGNSA. CDR3 sequence: CASSPGQGIAEAFF. The DNA for the CDR3 is TGTGCCAGCAGCCCCGGACAGGGGATCGCTGAAGCTTTCTTT. Using reference TRBV7-2 and TRBJ1-1 for the parts outside the CDR3, the full variable domain is GAGVSQSPSNKVTEKGKDVELRCDPISGHTALYWYRQSLGQGLEFLIYFQGNSAPDKSGLPSDRFSAERTGGSVSTLTIQRTQQEDSAVYLCASSPGQGIAEAFFGQGTRLTVV.